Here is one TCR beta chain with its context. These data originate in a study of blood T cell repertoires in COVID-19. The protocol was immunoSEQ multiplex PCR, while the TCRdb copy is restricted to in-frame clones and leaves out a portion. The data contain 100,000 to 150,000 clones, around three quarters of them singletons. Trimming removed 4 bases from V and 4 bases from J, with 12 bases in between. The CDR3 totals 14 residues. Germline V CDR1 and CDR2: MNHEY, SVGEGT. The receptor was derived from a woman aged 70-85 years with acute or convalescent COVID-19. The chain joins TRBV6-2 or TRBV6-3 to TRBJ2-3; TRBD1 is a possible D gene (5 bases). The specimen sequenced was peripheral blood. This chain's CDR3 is CASSWGGDSDTQYF. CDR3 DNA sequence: TGTGCCAGCAGTTGGGGCGGAGACTCAGATACGCAGTATTTT.